In this sample, the clone carrying this T cell receptor beta chain turned up many times. No antigen is known for it. Each CDR3 protein gets one entry after TCRdb re-called the PCR reads with MiXCR. The sample has under 650,000 distinct CDR3 sequences, 20% seen once. The data were taken from a study of molecular identifiers for immune sequencing clone quantification. Study-level findings and limits: Identical TCR molecules can share a barcode, and this sharing could underestimate highly expanded clone sizes. Clones above 20 RNA copies held over 99% of effector molecules, under 1% in naive cells.

Deletions cut 5 bases from V and 4 bases from J, with 19 bases between. The CDR3 has 16 residues. CDR1 is MNHEY and CDR2 is SMNVEV in the germline V gene (reference sequence). Naive CD8 T cells were sorted as CD8+CD4-CCR7+CD45RA+. V gene TRBV27 combines with J gene TRBJ2-3, with D perhaps matching TRBD2 (5 bases). The origin of this receptor is a human donor in good health. Some libraries in this study had Jurkat cell RNA spiked in. Material: naive CD8+ T cells from blood, with Jurkat cell RNA spiked in. The subset is: FACS-sorted CD8+CD4-CCR7+CD45RA+ naive T cells. For the CDR3, the DNA is TGTGCCAGCAGTCCCCTTGAGGTCGTGCGGGCAGATACGCAGTATTTT. It translates to CASSPLEVVRADTQYF.